One sample yielded the 15 T cell receptor beta chains listed below, sequenced in a study of blood T cell repertoires in COVID-19. This table comes from immunoSEQ multiplex PCR, and its TCRdb copy is limited to in-frame clones, with some not included. The table includes around 250,000 clones, roughly 82% detected once. Input material: peripheral blood. The receptors stem from an elderly woman with COVID-19, enrolled during active disease.

This chain connects TRBV5-1 to TRBJ1-2; a weak D match, TRBD1 (6 bases). Germline V gene sequence: CDR1 SGHRS, CDR2 YFSETQ. The CDR3 extends over 14 amino acids. Trimming shortened V by 0 bases and J by 6 bases, and 12 bases separated the two germline ends. CDR3 DNA sequence: TGCGCCAGCAGCTTGGTGACAGGCGGTAATGGCTACACCTTC. Its protein product is CASSLVTGGNGYTF.

J is TRBJ2-1 and V is TRBV7-2, with TRBD2 identical over 7 bases. The CDR3 totals 14 residues. CDR1 and CDR2 from the germline V gene are SGHTA and FQGNSA. Trimming took 2 bases from V and 14 from J; bases not matched to a gene: 12. CDR3 nucleotides: TGTGCCAGCAGCTTACTGGGAGGGGCGCAGGCCGAGTTCTTC. Encoded protein: CASSLLGGAQAEFF.

The chain employs TRBV5-6 and TRBJ2-5; D perhaps matches TRBD1 (6 bases). V dropped 0 bases and J dropped 6 bases, with 15 bases sitting between them. The CDR3 is made up of 15 amino acids. CDR1 is SGHDT, CDR2 YYEEEE, per germline. DNA of the CDR3: TGTGCCAGCAGCTTGGTGGCTAGACAGGTTAAGACCCAGTACTTC. It specifies CASSLVARQVKTQYF.

The chain links TRBV5-1 to TRBJ2-7; D call uncertain. CDR1 is SGHRS, CDR2 YFSETQ, per germline. CDR3 length: 13 amino acids. V was shortened by 0 bases and J by 3 bases, with 7 bases between the two germline ends. The DNA for the CDR3 is TGCGCCAGCAGCTTGGACAGAAACTACGAGCAGTACTTC. Translating it yields CASSLDRNYEQYF.

The chain carries TRBV20-1 and TRBJ1-2; D is unresolved. CDR3 length: 12 amino acids. Trimming pared 3 bases from V and 7 bases from J, leaving 12 bases between. Germline loops: CDR1 DFQATT, CDR2 SNEGSKA (reference sequence). The chain's CDR3 is CSASPGGGGYTF. CDR3 bases: TGCAGTGCTAGTCCCGGAGGCGGTGGCTACACCTTC.

Worth noting for this clone: Other DNA sequences in the same sample also yield this CDR3. The rearrangement joins TRBV27 to TRBJ2-2, with D uncertain. The CDR3 spans 13 residues. The V and J ends lost 6 bases and 1 base respectively, with 6 bases between them. CDR1 MNHEY and CDR2 SMNVEV come from the germline V gene (reference sequence). The CDR3 DNA sequence: TGTGCCAGCAGCTTCCTGAACACCGGGGAGCTGTTTTTT. It codes for CASSFLNTGELFF.

The V and J genes are TRBV27 and TRBJ2-5, with D unresolved. Germline V gene lookup returns CDR1 MNHEY and CDR2 SMNVEV (reference sequence). The ends were cut back, 3 bases at V and 5 bases at J, with 4 bases in the middle. CDR3 length equals 11 residues. Here the CDR3 reads CASSFRETQYF. The DNA of the CDR3 is TGTGCCAGCAGTTTCCGGGAGACCCAGTACTTC.

V and J are TRBV10-3 and TRBJ2-6; 10 bases align to TRBD2. Germline V lookup: CDR1 ENHRY, CDR2 SYGVKD. V trimming: 0 bases; J trimming: 0 bases; junction bases outside the gene matches: 8. There are 20 residues in the CDR3. This CDR3 reads CAISESPGLADNSGANVLTF. The CDR3 bases are TGTGCCATCAGTGAGTCGCCCGGACTAGCGGATAACTCTGGGGCCAACGTCCTGACTTTC.

The rearrangement uses TRBV5-1 and TRBJ2-3; possible D gene TRBD1, 6 bases. The CDR3 runs to 14 residues. Germline assignment: CDR1 SGHRS and CDR2 YFSETQ. Trimming removed 6 bases from V and 3 bases from J, with 14 bases in between. CDR3 nucleotides: TGCGCCAGCAAAAACAGGGAACGTACAGATACGCAGTATTTT. Its protein is CASKNRERTDTQYF. Drawing the rest from reference TRBV5-1 and TRBJ2-3, the complete variable domain is KAGVTQTPRYLIKTRGQQVTLSCSPISGHRSVSWYQQTPGQGLQFLFEYFSETQRNKGNFPGRFSGRQFSNSRSEMNVSTLELGDSALYLCASKNRERTDTQYFGPGTRLTVL.

This clone was recorded a few times. The gene calls are TRBV12-3 or TRBV12-4 and TRBJ1-3; maybe TRBD1 (5 bases). Trimming took off 4 bases at V and 6 bases at J, with 10 bases between the two ends. This CDR3 spans 13 amino acids. CDR3 region: CASSSWGENTIYF. The CDR3 DNA is TGTGCCAGCAGTTCCTGGGGGGAAAACACCATATATTTT.

CDR3 loop: CASSPVPGVGVKQYF. The DNA for the CDR3 is TGTGCCAGCAGCCCGGTCCCGGGGGTCGGGGTTAAGCAGTACTTC. The chain links TRBV7-3 to TRBJ2-7, with D perhaps matching TRBD2 (6 bases). This CDR3 has 15 amino acids. Trimming stripped 5 bases from V and 8 bases from J, with 22 bases between. Germline CDR1 and CDR2: SGHTA and FQGTGA.

The chain employs TRBV7-8 and TRBJ2-3, with D possibly TRBD2 on 5 matching bases. The CDR3 runs 11 residues. Germline V gene lookup returns CDR1 SGHVS and CDR2 FQNEAQ. Trimming took off 3 bases at V and 9 bases at J, with 7 bases between the two ends. The CDR3 sequence is CASSLEVTQYF. Here the CDR3 DNA reads TGTGCCAGCAGCTTGGAGGTAACGCAGTATTTT. Combining the CDR3 with reference TRBV7-8 and TRBJ2-3 gives the whole variable domain GAGVSQSPRYKVAKRGQDVALRCDPISGHVSLFWYQQALGQGPEFLTYFQNEAQLDKSGLPSDRFFAERPEGSVSTLKIQRTQQEDSAVYLCASSLEVTQYFGPGTRLTVL.

The chain combines TRBV5-1 with TRBJ2-3, with 12 bases lining up with TRBD2. CDR3 length: 16 residues. Germline V lookup: CDR1 SGHRS, CDR2 YFSETQ. V trimming: 0 bases; J trimming: 6 bases; junction bases outside the gene matches: 5. The CDR3 DNA reads as TGCGCCAGCAGCTTGGAACTAGCGGGGGGCGGGGATACGCAGTATTTT. It translates to CASSLELAGGGDTQYF.

The chain links TRBV18 to TRBJ2-3, with 14 bases lining up with TRBD2. Germline loops: CDR1 KGHSH, CDR2 LQKENI. The V and J ends lost 6 bases and 5 bases, in that order; junction bases with no gene match: 7. The CDR3 runs 16 residues. The CDR3 bases are TGTGCCAGCTCCCTGACTAGCGGGGGGGCTGGAGATACGCAGTATTTT. Translation: CASSLTSGGAGDTQYF.

The CDR3 reads CASSLAGGSNEKLFF. As DNA, the CDR3 is TGTGCCAGCAGTTTAGCGGGGGGGAGTAATGAAAAACTGTTTTTT. This chain connects TRBV28 to TRBJ1-4, with D possibly TRBD1 on 5 matching bases. This CDR3 contains 15 residues. Germline V gene lookup returns CDR1 MDHEN and CDR2 SYDVKM. The V end lost 2 bases, the J end lost 4 bases, and 11 bases lay between the germline ends.